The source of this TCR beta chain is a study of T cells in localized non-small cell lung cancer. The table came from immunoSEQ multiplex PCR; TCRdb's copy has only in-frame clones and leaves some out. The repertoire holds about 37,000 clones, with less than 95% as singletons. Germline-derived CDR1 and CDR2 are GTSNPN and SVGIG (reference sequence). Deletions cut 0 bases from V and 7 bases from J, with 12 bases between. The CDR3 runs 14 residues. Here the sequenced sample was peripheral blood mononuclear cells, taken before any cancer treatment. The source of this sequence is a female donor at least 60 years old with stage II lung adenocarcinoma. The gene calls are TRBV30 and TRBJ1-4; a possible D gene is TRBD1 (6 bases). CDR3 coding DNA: TGTGCCTGGAGTGTAAAGGGGGGAGGTGAAAAACTGTTTTTT. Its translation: CAWSVKGGGEKLFF.